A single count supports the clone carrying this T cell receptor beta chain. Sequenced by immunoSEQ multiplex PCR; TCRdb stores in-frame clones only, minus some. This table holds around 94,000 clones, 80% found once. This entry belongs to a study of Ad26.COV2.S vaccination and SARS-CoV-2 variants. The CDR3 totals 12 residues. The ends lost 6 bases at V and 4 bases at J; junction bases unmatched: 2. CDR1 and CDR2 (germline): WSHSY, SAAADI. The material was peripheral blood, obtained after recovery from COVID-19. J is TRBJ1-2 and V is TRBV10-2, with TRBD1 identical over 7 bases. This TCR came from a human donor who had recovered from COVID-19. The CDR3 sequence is CASSQGVYGYTF. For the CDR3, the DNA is TGCGCCAGCAGCCAGGGGGTCTATGGCTACACCTTC.